This T cell receptor beta chain derives from a study of T cells in Graves' hyperthyroidism and ophthalmopathy. This clonotype was recorded many times. Its antigen is unidentified. Amplification targeted TCR beta CDR3 regions from RNA transcripts. An initial round of RT-PCR targeting the TCR CDR3 relied on the HTBI primer set. Using its own MiXCR run on the multiplex PCR reads, TCRdb lists one record per CDR3 protein. In the table there are about 300,000 distinct CDR3 sequences, roughly 17% of which are singletons. Participants, patients aged 18 to 65, had newly diagnosed hyperthyroidism with a duration under 2 months. Per the germline V gene, CDR1 is SEHNR and CDR2 is FQNEAQ (reference sequence). The CDR3 has 12 amino acids. V lost 4 bases, J lost 7 bases, and 8 bases lay in between. General study results and limits: Blood shared most expanded thyroid clonotypes above 0.001.

Specimen: blood. The rearrangement uses TRBV7-9 and TRBJ2-1; weak D call: TRBD1 (6 bases). This TCR came from a man younger than 40 with Graves' hyperthyroidism. The CDR3 coding sequence is TGTGCCAGCAGCTGGACAGCAAATGAGCAGTTCTTC. Translating it yields CASSWTANEQFF.